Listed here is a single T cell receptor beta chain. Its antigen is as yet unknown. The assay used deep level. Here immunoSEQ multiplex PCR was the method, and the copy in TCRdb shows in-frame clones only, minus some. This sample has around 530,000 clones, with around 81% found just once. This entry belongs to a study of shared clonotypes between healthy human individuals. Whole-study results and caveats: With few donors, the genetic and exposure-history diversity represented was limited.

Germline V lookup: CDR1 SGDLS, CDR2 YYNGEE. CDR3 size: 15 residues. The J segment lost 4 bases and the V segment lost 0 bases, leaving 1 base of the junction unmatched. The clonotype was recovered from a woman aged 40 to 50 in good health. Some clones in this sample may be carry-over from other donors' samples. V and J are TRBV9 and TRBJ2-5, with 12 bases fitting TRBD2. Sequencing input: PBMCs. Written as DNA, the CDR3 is TGTGCCAGCAGCGTAGGGACTAGCGGGACAGAGACCCAGTACTTC. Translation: CASSVGTSGTETQYF.